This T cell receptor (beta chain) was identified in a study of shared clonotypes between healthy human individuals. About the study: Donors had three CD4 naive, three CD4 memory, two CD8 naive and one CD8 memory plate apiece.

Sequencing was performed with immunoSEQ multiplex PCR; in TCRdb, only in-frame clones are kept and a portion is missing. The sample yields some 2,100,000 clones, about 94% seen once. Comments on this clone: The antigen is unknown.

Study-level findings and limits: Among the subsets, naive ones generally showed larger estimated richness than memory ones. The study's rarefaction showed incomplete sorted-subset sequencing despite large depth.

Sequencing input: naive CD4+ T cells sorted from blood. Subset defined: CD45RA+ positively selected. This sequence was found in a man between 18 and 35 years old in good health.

CDR3 in DNA: TGTGCCAGCAGTGAAATGAGGCCCAACACCGGGGAGCTGTTTTTT. Amino acid sequence: CASSEMRPNTGELFF. The rearrangement joins TRBV2 to TRBJ2-2; no clear D gene. Trimming stripped 2 bases from V and 2 bases from J, with 9 bases between. The CDR3 consists of 15 residues. Germline V gives CDR1 SNHLY, CDR2 FYNNEI.